The 16 T cell receptor beta chains below come from one sample, sequenced in a study of shared clonotypes between healthy human individuals. The table came from immunoSEQ multiplex PCR; TCRdb's copy has only in-frame clones and leaves some out. The table records roughly 760,000 clones, 74% of them present only once. Sequenced input: memory CD4+ T cells sorted from blood. Subset here: CD45RA-negative fraction. The receptors stem from a woman in her 30s in good health.

Many counts were recorded for this clone. The gene calls are TRBV7-8 and TRBJ2-2, with 7 bases lining up with TRBD1. This CDR3 has 14 residues. Germline assignment: CDR1 SGHVS and CDR2 FQNEAQ. V trimming: 5 bases; J trimming: 5 bases; junction bases outside the gene matches: 5. The CDR3: CASSPYRGTGELFF. CDR3 DNA: TGTGCCAGCAGCCCATACAGGGGTACCGGGGAGCTGTTTTTT.

A single count supports this clone. Other DNA sequences in the sample encode the same CDR3. The chain recombines TRBV18 with TRBJ1-5; possibly TRBD1 for D (5 bases). Germline CDR1 and CDR2: KGHSH and LQKENI. This CDR3 comprises 13 residues. Between the trimmed V and J ends, which lost 3 bases and 2 bases, there was a span of 5 bases. DNA for the CDR3: TGTGCCAGCTCACCGGGGCGCAATCAGCCCCAGCATTTT. As protein: CASSPGRNQPQHF. Full variable domain (remainder filled in from reference TRBV18 and TRBJ1-5): NAGVMQNPRHLVRRRGQEARLRCSPMKGHSHVYWYRQLPEEGLKFMVYLQKENIIDESGMPKERFSAEFPKEGPSILRIQQVVRGDSAAYFCASSPGRNQPQHFGDGTRLSIL.

The rearrangement links TRBV18 to TRBJ1-1; 7 bases are shared with TRBD1. This CDR3 is 14 amino acids long. V lost 3 bases and J lost 3; bases outside the gene matches: 4. Germline values: CDR1 KGHSH, CDR2 LQKENI. The CDR3 protein is CASSPTRGDTEAFF. DNA of the CDR3: TGTGCCAGCTCACCCACCAGGGGGGACACTGAAGCTTTCTTT.

This clone was recorded at least ten times. This chain uses TRBV5-1 with TRBJ2-2; perhaps D is TRBD1 or TRBD2 (5 bases each). CDR1 SGHRS and CDR2 YFSETQ come from the germline V gene. This CDR3 is 14 amino acids long. V was cut by 7 bases and J by 6 bases, with 16 bases left in between. CDR3 coding DNA: TGCGCCAGCTACGATATGAGGGGTGCCGGGGAGCTGTTTTTT. The encoded protein is CASYDMRGAGELFF.

J is TRBJ1-2 and V is TRBV2; D is unresolved. The CDR3 runs to 15 residues. Deletions cut 2 bases from V and 3 bases from J, with 13 bases between. Germline V lookup: CDR1 SNHLY, CDR2 FYNNEI. This CDR3 reads CASSEIGGRDYGYTF. In nucleotides, the CDR3 is TGTGCCAGCAGTGAAATTGGTGGTAGGGACTATGGCTACACCTTC.

V usage is TRBV11-2 and J usage is TRBJ2-7; weak D call: TRBD1 (5 bases). Trimming took off 6 bases at V and 5 bases at J, with 11 bases between the two ends. CDR3 length: 12 amino acids. CDR1 and CDR2 from the germline V gene are SGHAT and FQNNGV. CDR3 DNA sequence: TGTGCCAGCAGGTGGACGACAGACGAGCAGTACTTC. It is translated as CASRWTTDEQYF. Drawing the rest from reference TRBV11-2 and TRBJ2-7, the complete variable domain is EAGVAQSPRYKIIEKRQSVAFWCNPISGHATLYWYQQILGQGPKLLIQFQNNGVVDDSQLPKDRFSAERLKGVDSTLKIQPAKLEDSAVYLCASRWTTDEQYFGPGTRLTVT.

This clone was seen a few times. J is TRBJ2-3 and V is TRBV2; 10 nucleotides line up with TRBD1. The CDR3 runs 15 residues. Germline trimming cut 4 bases from V and 6 bases from J; bases unmatched to any gene: 7. Germline V lookup: CDR1 SNHLY, CDR2 FYNNEI. DNA of the CDR3: TGTGCCAGCAGTGGAGAGGGACAGGGGATGGATACGCAGTATTTT. Translated, it gives CASSGEGQGMDTQYF.

This clone appeared once. The V gene is TRBV5-6, the J gene TRBJ1-6; maybe TRBD1 (5 bases). Germline V gene sequence: CDR1 SGHDT, CDR2 YYEEEE. This CDR3 contains 16 residues. The ends were cut back, 2 bases at V and 8 bases at J, with 17 bases in the middle. The CDR3 loop is CASSLYEGRSHSPLHF. The DNA of the CDR3 is TGTGCCAGCAGCTTATATGAGGGACGGAGCCATTCACCCCTCCACTTT.

This sequence joins TRBV18 and TRBJ2-7; possibly TRBD2 for D (5 bases). The V end lost 0 bases, the J end lost 7 bases, and 28 bases lay between the germline ends. Per germline, CDR1 KGHSH and CDR2 LQKENI. CDR3 length equals 19 residues. The CDR3 DNA reads as TGTGCCAGCTCACCACCGCAGAGCAGGATTCCGGGATGGGAATCGGAGCAGTACTTC. Translated: CASSPPQSRIPGWESEQYF.

The rearrangement links TRBV5-5 to TRBJ2-3, with D uncertain. Trimming shortened V by 3 bases and J by 2 bases, and 7 bases separated the two germline ends. The CDR3 extends over 13 amino acids. The germline V gene encodes CDR1 SGHKS and CDR2 YYEKEE (reference sequence). The DNA for the CDR3 is TGTGCCAGCAGCTCCCTAACCACAGATACGCAGTATTTT. Its protein is CASSSLTTDTQYF.

The chain joins TRBV28 to TRBJ1-2; TRBD1 matches at 7 bases. The CDR3 has 14 residues. J was trimmed by 4 bases and V by 6 bases; bases with no gene match: 8. Germline values: CDR1 MDHEN, CDR2 SYDVKM. The CDR3 coding sequence is TGTGCCAGCAGACTTACAGGGGTACGCTATGGCTACACCTTC. It encodes CASRLTGVRYGYTF.

This rearrangement joins TRBV10-1 to TRBJ1-1; 8 bases line up with TRBD1. CDR3 length equals 13 residues. The germline gives CDR1 WNHNN, CDR2 SYGVQD (reference sequence). Trimming removed 3 bases from V and 5 bases from J; junction bases left unmatched: 2. The CDR3: CASSDQGATEAFF. DNA for the CDR3: TGCGCCAGCAGTGACCAGGGGGCTACTGAAGCTTTCTTT.

The chain carries TRBV9 and TRBJ1-1; no clear D. V lost 0 bases to trimming and J lost 1 base, with 10 bases between them. This CDR3 is built from 15 residues. Per germline, CDR1 SGDLS and CDR2 YYNGEE. The CDR3: CASSVDSLGNTEAFF. In nucleotides, the CDR3 is TGTGCCAGCAGCGTAGACAGCCTCGGGAACACTGAAGCTTTCTTT.

The chain is built from TRBV27 and TRBJ2-1; 9 nucleotides match TRBD2. Germline CDR1 reads MNHEY; CDR2 reads SMNVEV (reference sequence). V gave up 6 bases and J gave up 5 bases; unmatched junction bases: 8. This CDR3 region has 15 residues. CDR3 protein: CASSPSGKTNNEQFF. CDR3 nucleotide sequence: TGTGCCAGCAGCCCTAGCGGGAAGACTAACAATGAGCAGTTCTTC.

This clone was detected only once. The chain combines TRBV10-3 with TRBJ2-1, with a weak D call TRBD1 (6 bases). The length of the CDR3 is 13 residues. From germline, CDR1 is ENHRY and CDR2 SYGVKD. V gave up 4 bases and J gave up 4 bases, with 8 bases separating them. The CDR3 here is CAISGTEYNEQFF. DNA for the CDR3: TGTGCCATCAGTGGGACAGAATACAATGAGCAGTTCTTC.

The chain is built from TRBV6-1 and TRBJ1-4; tentative D call: TRBD1 (6 bases). The CDR3 has 14 amino acids. In germline, CDR1 is MNHNS, CDR2 SASEGT. V lost 1 base and J lost 8, with 11 bases in between. CDR3 amino acids: CASSEVQRGEKLFF. CDR3 sequence (DNA): TGTGCCAGCAGTGAAGTCCAGAGGGGGGAAAAACTGTTTTTT.